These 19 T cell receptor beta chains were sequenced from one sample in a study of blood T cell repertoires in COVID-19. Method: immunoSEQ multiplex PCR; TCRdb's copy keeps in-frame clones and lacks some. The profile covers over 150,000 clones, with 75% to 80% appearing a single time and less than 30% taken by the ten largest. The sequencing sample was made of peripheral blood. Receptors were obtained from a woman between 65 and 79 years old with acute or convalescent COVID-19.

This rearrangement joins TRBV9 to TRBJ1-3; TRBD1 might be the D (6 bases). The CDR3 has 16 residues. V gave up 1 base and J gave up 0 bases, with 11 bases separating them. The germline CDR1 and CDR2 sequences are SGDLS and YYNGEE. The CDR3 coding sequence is TGTGCCAGCAGCGTAAAGACAGGAAACTCTGGAAACACCATATATTTT. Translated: CASSVKTGNSGNTIYF.

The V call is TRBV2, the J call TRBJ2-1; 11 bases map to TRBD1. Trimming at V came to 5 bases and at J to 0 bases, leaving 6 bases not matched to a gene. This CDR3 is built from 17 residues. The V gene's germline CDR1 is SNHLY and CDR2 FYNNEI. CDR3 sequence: CASSPGQGGSSYNEQFF. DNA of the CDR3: TGTGCCAGCAGTCCGGGACAGGGGGGAAGCTCCTACAATGAGCAGTTCTTC.

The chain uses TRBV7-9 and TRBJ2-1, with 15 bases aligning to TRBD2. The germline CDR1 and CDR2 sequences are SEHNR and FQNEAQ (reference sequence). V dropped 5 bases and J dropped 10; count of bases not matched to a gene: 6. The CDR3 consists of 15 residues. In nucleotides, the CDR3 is TGTGCCAGCAGCCCAGGACTAGCGGGAGGGCACGAGCAGTTCTTC. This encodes CASSPGLAGGHEQFF.

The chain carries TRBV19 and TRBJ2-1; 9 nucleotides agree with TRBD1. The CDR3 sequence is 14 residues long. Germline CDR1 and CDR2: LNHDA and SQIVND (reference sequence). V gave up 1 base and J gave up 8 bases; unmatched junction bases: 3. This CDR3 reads CASSIGGQGDEQFF. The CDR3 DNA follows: TGTGCCAGTAGTATAGGGGGACAGGGCGATGAGCAGTTCTTC.

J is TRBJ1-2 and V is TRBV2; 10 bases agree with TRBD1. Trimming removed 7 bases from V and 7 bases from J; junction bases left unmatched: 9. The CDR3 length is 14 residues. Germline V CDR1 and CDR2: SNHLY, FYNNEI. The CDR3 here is CASKGQGSLGGYTF. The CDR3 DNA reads TGTGCCAGCAAGGGACAGGGGAGTCTCGGTGGCTACACCTTC.

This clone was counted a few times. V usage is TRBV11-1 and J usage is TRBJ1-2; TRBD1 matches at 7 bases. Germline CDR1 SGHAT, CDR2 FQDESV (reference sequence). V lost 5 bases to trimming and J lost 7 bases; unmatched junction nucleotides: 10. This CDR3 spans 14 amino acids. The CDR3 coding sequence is TGTGCCAGCAGCCGAGGGGGCCCTCCTGGTGGCTACACCTTC. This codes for CASSRGGPPGGYTF.

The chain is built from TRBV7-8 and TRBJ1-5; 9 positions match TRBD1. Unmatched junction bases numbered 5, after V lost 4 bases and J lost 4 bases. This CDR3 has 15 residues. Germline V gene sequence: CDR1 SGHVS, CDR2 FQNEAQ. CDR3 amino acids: CASSSDRGWNQPQHF. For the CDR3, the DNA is TGTGCCAGCAGCTCGGACAGGGGATGGAATCAGCCCCAGCATTTT.

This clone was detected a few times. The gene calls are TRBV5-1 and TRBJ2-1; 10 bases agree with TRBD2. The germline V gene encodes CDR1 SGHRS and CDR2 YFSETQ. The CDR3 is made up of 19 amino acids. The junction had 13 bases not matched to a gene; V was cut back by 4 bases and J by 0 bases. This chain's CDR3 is CASSPTSGSLAASYNEQFF. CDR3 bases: TGCGCCAGCAGCCCGACTAGCGGGTCCCTGGCGGCCTCCTACAATGAGCAGTTCTTC.

For the CDR3, the DNA is TGTGCCAGCAGTGCCCGGGACAGGGGACACGGCTACACCTTC. Translation gives CASSARDRGHGYTF. This rearrangement joins TRBV25-1 to TRBJ1-2; 10 bases are a match to TRBD1. Looked up from germline, CDR1 is MGHDK and CDR2 is SYGVNS. The CDR3 contains 14 residues. V shed 4 bases and J 8 bases; nucleotides not matched to a gene: 7.

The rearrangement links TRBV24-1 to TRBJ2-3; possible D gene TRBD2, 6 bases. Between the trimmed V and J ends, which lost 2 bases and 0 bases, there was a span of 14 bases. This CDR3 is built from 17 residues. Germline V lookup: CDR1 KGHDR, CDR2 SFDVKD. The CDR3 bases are TGTGCCACCAGTGATTCACTCGGGACTGCTAGCACAGATACGCAGTATTTT. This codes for CATSDSLGTASTDTQYF.

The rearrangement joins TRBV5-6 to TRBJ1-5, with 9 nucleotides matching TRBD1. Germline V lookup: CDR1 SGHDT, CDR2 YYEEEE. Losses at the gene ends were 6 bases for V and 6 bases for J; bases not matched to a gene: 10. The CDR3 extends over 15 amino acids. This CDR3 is CASIIPGQGRQPQHF. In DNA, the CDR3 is TGTGCCAGCATTATCCCGGGACAGGGTCGTCAGCCCCAGCATTTT. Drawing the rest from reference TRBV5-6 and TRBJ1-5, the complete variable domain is DAGVTQSPTHLIKTRGQQVTLRCSPKSGHDTVSWYQQALGQGPQFIFQYYEEEERQRGNFPDRFSGHQFPNYSSELNVNALLLGDSALYLCASIIPGQGRQPQHFGDGTRLSIL.

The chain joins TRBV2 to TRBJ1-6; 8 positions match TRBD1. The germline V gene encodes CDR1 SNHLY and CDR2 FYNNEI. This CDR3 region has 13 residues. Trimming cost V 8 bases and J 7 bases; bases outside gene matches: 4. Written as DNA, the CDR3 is TGTGCCAGCTATGGACAGGGCAATTCACCCCTCCACTTT. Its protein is CASYGQGNSPLHF.

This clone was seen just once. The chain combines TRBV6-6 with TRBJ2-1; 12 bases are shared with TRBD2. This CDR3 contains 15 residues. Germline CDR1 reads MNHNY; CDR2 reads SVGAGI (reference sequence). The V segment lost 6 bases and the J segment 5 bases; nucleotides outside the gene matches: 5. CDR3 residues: CASSRTSGENNEQFF. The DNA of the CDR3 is TGTGCCAGCAGCCGGACTAGCGGGGAGAACAATGAGCAGTTCTTC.

The CDR3, as DNA: TGTGCCAGCAGCCAAGATTTGGTAGGGGGCCGCGGCTACACCTTC. Protein: CASSQDLVGGRGYTF. This chain uses TRBV4-2 with TRBJ1-2; 7 nucleotides align to TRBD1. This CDR3 contains 15 residues. After removal of 0 bases from V and 8 bases from J, the junction contained 9 bases not matched to a gene. CDR1 and CDR2 (germline): LGHNA, YNFKEQ.

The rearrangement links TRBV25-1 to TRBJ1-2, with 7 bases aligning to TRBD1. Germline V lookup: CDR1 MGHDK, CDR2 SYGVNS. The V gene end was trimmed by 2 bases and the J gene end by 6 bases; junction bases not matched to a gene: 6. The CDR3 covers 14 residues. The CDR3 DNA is TGTGCCAGCAGTGAACGGGACAGTGGCGATGGCTACACCTTC. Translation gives CASSERDSGDGYTF.

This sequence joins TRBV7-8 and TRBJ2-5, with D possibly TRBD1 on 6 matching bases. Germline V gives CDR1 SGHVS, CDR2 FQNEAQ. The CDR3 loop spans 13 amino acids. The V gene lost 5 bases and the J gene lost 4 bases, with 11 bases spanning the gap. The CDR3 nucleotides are TGTGCCAGCAGCCTACAGGGTTTAGAGACCCAGTACTTC. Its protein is CASSLQGLETQYF.

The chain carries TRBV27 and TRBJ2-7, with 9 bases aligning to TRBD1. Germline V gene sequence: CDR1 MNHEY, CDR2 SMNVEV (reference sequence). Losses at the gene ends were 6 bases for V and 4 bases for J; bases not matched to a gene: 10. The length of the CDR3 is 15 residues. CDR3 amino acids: CASSRSDRGRYEQYF. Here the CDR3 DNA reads TGTGCCAGCAGCCGATCGGACAGGGGTCGATACGAGCAGTACTTC.

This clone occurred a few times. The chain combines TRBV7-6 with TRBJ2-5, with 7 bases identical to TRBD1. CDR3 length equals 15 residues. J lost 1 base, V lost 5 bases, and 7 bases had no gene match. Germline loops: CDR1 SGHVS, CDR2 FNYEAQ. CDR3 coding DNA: TGTGCCAGCAGCATGACAGGGTTCCCCCAAGAGACCCAGTACTTC. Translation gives CASSMTGFPQETQYF.

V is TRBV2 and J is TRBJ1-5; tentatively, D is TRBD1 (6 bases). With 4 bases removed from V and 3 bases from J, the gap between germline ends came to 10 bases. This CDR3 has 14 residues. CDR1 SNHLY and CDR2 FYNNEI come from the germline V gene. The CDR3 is CASSVGQNNQPQHF. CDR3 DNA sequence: TGTGCCAGCAGTGTTGGACAGAACAATCAGCCCCAGCATTTT.